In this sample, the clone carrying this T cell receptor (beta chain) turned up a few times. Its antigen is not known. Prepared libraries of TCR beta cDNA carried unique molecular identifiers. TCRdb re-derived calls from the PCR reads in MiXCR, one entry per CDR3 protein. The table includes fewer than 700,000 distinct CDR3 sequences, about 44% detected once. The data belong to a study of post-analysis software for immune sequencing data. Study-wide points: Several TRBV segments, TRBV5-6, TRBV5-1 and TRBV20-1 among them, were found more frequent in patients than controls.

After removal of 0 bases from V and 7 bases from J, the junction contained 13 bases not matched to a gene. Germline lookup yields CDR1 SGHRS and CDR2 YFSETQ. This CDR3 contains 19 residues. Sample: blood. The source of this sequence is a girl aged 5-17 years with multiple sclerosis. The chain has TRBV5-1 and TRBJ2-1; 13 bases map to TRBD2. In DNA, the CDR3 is TGCGCCAGCAGCTTGGATAATACTAGCGGGAGGGCCGCGGGGAATGAGCAGTTCTTC. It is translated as CASSLDNTSGRAAGNEQFF.